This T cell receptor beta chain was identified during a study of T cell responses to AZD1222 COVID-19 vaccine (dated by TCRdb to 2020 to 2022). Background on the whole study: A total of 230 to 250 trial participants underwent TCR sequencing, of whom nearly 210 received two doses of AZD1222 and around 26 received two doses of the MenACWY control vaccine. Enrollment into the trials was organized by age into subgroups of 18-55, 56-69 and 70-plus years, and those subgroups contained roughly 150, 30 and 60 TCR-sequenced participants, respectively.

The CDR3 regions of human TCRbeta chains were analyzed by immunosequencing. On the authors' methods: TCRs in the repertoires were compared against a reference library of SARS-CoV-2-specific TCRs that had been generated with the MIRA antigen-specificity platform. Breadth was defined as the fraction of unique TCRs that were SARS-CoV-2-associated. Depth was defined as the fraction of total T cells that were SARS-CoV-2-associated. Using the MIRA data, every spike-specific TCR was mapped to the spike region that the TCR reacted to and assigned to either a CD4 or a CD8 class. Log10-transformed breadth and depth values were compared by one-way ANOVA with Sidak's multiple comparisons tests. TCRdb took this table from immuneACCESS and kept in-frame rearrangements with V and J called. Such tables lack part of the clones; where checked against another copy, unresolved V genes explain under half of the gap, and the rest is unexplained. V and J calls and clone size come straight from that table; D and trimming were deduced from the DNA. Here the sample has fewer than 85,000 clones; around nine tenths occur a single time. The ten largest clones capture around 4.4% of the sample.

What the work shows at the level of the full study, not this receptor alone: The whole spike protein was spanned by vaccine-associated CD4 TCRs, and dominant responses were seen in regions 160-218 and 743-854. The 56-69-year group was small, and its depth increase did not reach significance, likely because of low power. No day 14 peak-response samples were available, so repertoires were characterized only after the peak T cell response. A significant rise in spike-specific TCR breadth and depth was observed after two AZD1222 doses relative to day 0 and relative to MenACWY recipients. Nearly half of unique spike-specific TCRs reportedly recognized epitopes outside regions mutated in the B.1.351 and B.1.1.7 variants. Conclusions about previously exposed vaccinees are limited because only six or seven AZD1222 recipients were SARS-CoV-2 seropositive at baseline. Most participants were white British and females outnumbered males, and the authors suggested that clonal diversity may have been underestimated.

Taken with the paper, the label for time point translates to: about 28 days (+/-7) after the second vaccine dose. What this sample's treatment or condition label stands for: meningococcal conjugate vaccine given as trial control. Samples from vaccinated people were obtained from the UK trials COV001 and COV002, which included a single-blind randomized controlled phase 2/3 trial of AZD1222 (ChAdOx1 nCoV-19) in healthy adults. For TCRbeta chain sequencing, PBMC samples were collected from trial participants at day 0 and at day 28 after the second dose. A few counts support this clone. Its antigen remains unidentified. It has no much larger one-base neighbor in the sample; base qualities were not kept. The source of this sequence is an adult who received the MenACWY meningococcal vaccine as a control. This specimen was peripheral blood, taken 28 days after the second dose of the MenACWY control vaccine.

The nucleotides are TGTGCCGCTAGCCATGGGGCCTCCTACAATGAGCAGTTCTTC. Translation gives CAASHGASYNEQFF. The sequence joins TRBV30 to TRBJ2-1; the D assignment is uncertain and may be TRBD1 or TRBD2, with 5 bases supporting each. According to the germline V gene (reference sequence), CDR1 reads GTSNPN and CDR2 reads SVGIG. V was cut back by 8 bases and J by 0 bases, leaving a gap of 14 bases between them. The CDR3 runs 14 amino acids, cysteine and phenylalanine included. The DNA shown is the 42-base CDR3, in frame from base 1.